A selection of T cell receptor beta chains follows, all from one sample in a study of vaccination effects on CD4 cells after COVID-19. Some clones are missing from TCRdb's copy, which holds only in-frame ones; the method was immunoSEQ multiplex PCR. The data show roughly 20,000 clones, roughly 70% seen once. Which antigens these TCRs recognize remains unknown. This specimen consisted of CD4+ T cells from PBMCs cultured with HCoV-229E spike peptides, obtained before COVID-19 vaccination. The receptor set was obtained from a human donor who received a COVID-19 vaccine. Both conserved end residues are part of each CDR3. D genes are given only for firm matches. A clone size is listed for some rows: how often the clone was seen (once, few, many), or a class if it is expanded.

clone size,CDR3 length,D gene,J gene,V gene,CDR3 protein,CDR3 DNA
-,13,-,TRBJ1-5,TRBV2,CASSGRVNQPQHF,TGTGCCAGCAGTGGTAGGGTGAATCAGCCCCAGCATTTT
-,11,-,TRBJ2-1,TRBV28,CASSTYNEQFF,TGTGCCAGCAGTACGTACAATGAGCAGTTCTTC
-,16,TRBD2,TRBJ2-3,TRBV6-1,CASSELRTSGADTQYF,TGTGCCAGCAGTGAACTTCGGACTAGCGGTGCAGATACGCAGTATTTT
-,14,-,TRBJ1-1,TRBV18,CASSPAGSRTEAFF,TGTGCCAGCTCACCGGCAGGCTCACGGACTGAAGCTTTCTTT
-,11,-,TRBJ2-7,TRBV29-1,CSVVFGGPQYF,TGCAGCGTTGTATTCGGGGGGCCACAGTACTTC
once,17,TRBD1,TRBJ2-4,TRBV11-2,CASSTRTGGVAKNIQYF,TGTGCCAGCAGCACTCGGACAGGGGGGGTAGCCAAAAACATTCAGTACTTC
few,11,-,TRBJ2-3,TRBV13,CASSSGETKYF,TGTGCCAGCAGCTCCGGGGAAACCAAGTATTTT
-,14,TRBD2,TRBJ2-1,TRBV10-2,CASKRREAGNEQFF,TGCGCCAGCAAAAGGCGGGAGGCTGGCAATGAGCAGTTCTTC
few,14,TRBD1,TRBJ1-1,TRBV19,CASSWTGSVIEAFF,TGTGCCAGTAGTTGGACAGGATCAGTGATTGAAGCTTTCTTT
-,19,-,TRBJ2-1,TRBV19,CASSISGQRGDRGYNEQFF,TGTGCCAGTAGTATAAGCGGACAGAGGGGGGATCGTGGTTACAATGAGCAGTTCTTC
-,17,TRBD2,TRBJ2-2,TRBV6-2/TRBV6-3,CASSYIRTRLYTGELFF,TGTGCCAGCAGTTATATTCGGACTAGACTATACACCGGGGAGCTGTTTTTT
-,16,TRBD1,TRBJ1-2,TRBV19,CASSWGTAVRRYGYTF,TGTGCCAGTAGTTGGGGGACAGCCGTTAGGAGGTATGGCTACACCTTC
-,14,TRBD1,TRBJ2-2,TRBV30,CAWSVQGGTGELFF,TGTGCCTGGAGTGTACAGGGGGGCACCGGGGAGCTGTTTTTT
few,15,-,TRBJ2-2,TRBV4-2,CASSQDYGGSGELFF,TGTGCCAGCAGCCAAGATTACGGGGGCAGCGGGGAGCTGTTTTTT
once,13,-,TRBJ2-5,TRBV2,CASNALEGETQYF,TGTGCCAGCAACGCACTAGAGGGAGAGACCCAGTACTTC
-,15,TRBD2,TRBJ2-5,TRBV6-1,CASSETSGGAETQYF,TGTGCCAGCAGTGAAACTAGCGGGGGGGCCGAGACCCAGTACTTC
-,14,-,TRBJ2-4,TRBV19,CASSRDVAKNIQYF,TGTGCCAGTAGTAGGGACGTCGCCAAAAACATTCAGTACTTC
few,15,TRBD2,TRBJ2-1,TRBV19,CASTISGASYNEQFF,TGTGCCAGTACCATAAGCGGGGCCTCCTACAATGAGCAGTTCTTC
-,13,TRBD2,TRBJ2-7,TRBV10-3,CSLRAGADYEQYF,TGTTCACTACGAGCGGGGGCCGACTACGAGCAGTACTTC
-,13,-,TRBJ1-4,TRBV29-1,CSVWTASNEKLFF,TGCAGCGTTTGGACAGCCTCTAATGAAAAACTGTTTTTT
-,13,-,TRBJ2-7,TRBV18,CASSPAEAYEQYF,TGTGCCAGCTCACCAGCAGAAGCCTACGAGCAGTACTTC
-,17,TRBD2,TRBJ2-7,TRBV4-2,CASSRPSFRGGTYEQYF,TGTGCCAGCAGCCGCCCATCATTTCGGGGGGGAACCTACGAGCAGTACTTC
-,12,-,TRBJ2-3,TRBV2,CASSEGSDTQYF,TGTGCCAGCAGTGAAGGGTCCGATACGCAGTATTTT
-,14,-,TRBJ2-2,TRBV19,CASSKTVRSGELFF,TGTGCCAGTAGTAAAACGGTCAGGTCCGGGGAGCTGTTTTTT
-,13,-,TRBJ1-2,TRBV5-1,CASSLGRLEGYTF,TGCGCCAGCAGCTTGGGACGTTTGGAGGGCTACACCTTC
-,13,-,TRBJ1-1,TRBV6-1,CASSDRMNTEAFF,TGTGCCAGCAGTGATCGGATGAACACTGAAGCTTTCTTT
-,15,-,TRBJ2-2,TRBV7-8,CASSLGTLNTGELFF,TGTGCCAGCAGCCTCGGGACTTTGAACACCGGGGAGCTGTTTTTT
-,14,-,TRBJ2-7,TRBV3-1/TRBV3-2,CASSREGGVYEQYF,TGTGCCAGCAGCCGAGAGGGCGGGGTCTACGAGCAGTACTTC